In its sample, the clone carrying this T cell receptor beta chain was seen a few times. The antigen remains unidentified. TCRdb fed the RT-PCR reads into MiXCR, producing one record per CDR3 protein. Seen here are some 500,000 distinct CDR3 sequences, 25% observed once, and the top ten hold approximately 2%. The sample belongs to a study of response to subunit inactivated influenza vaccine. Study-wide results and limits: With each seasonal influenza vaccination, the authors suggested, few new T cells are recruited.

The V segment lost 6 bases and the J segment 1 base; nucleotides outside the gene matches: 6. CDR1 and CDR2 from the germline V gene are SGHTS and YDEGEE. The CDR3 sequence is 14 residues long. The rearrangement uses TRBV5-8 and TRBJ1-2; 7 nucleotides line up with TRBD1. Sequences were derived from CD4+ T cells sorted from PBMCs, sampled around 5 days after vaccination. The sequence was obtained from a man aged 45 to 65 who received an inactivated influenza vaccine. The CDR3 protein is CASTQGGFNYGYTF. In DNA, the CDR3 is TGTGCCAGCACCCAGGGGGGATTTAACTATGGCTACACCTTC. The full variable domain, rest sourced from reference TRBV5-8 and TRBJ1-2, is EAGVTQSPTHLIKTRGQQATLRCSPISGHTSVYWYQQALGLGLQFLLWYDEGEERNRGNFPPRFSGRQFPNYSSELNVNALELEDSALYLCASTQGGFNYGYTFGSGTRLTVV.